These T cell receptor beta chains were read from a single sample in a study of blood T cell repertoires in COVID-19. Produced via immunoSEQ multiplex PCR; TCRdb's table is partial and in-frame only. The table records roughly 330,000 clones, over 75% of them present only once. The sample taken for sequencing was PBMCs or T cells enriched from blood (not recorded which). The source is a woman in her 30s who had recovered from COVID-19. Each CDR3 is given with its conserved first and last residue. Clone size is stated in some rows and not others, as once, few, many or a class when expanded.

V gene | clone size | CDR3 protein
TRBV19 | - | CASSMRLAGGLDTQYF
TRBV27 | - | CASSATAGTRDNNEQFF
TRBV4-2 | - | CASSQDRGGGKDGYTF
TRBV29-1 | - | CSVTTSGETQYF
TRBV9 | - | CASSPTGNRGDLGAFF
TRBV20-1 | - | CSASRGYEQFF
TRBV19 | - | CASSIRDRGIGETQYF
TRBV7-2 | once | CASSLDRNRQNIQYF
TRBV27 | - | CASRPGGAPYNEQFF
TRBV6-5 | - | CASSYSNGGHTEAFF
TRBV9 | - | CASPKGGNNTEAFF
TRBV25-1 | - | CASSPQGFAYEQYF
TRBV6-5 | - | CASSIGGPDNEQFF
TRBV27 | - | CASSLAPPLGQNEQFF
TRBV2 | - | CASSTPQGGVPYEQYF
TRBV5-1 | few | CASHNPGGENTEAFF
TRBV6-2/TRBV6-3 | - | CASSTRQSEAFF